This TCR beta chain emerged from a study of T cells after yellow fever vaccination (dated 2019 in TCRdb). At the level of the whole study: The SMART-Seq v4 Ultra Low Input RNA kit was used to prepare libraries from fractions with low cell numbers. To follow T-cell clones before and after both primary and booster YFV17D yellow fever vaccination, bulk TCR alpha and beta repertoires underwent longitudinal sequencing. The cohort comprised two healthy male donors, one aged 18 to 30 and one aged 30 to 40 years. Blood was drawn at multiple timepoints before and after primary and secondary immunization, with bulk PBMC replicates and cell subsets isolated. Results and caveats for the whole study, not just this receptor: Because abundant contaminating clonotypes from the bulk population could be contained in FACS-sorted repertoires, computational filtering was required. A small share of clonotypes was detected in both CD4 and CD8 compartments, with the overlap likely arising from convergent recombination. Most clones expanded after primary vaccination were re-detected after the booster (just under 97% of CD4 and about 88% of CD8), suggesting broad memory maintenance. Compared with the primary T-cell response, the secondary T-cell response was faster but weaker, reaching its peak on day 5 rather than on day 15. Only a couple of donors were included in the study, so the extent to which the findings can be generalized is limited.

In the paper's terms, the treatment or condition label means: live attenuated yellow fever vaccine strain. At each blood-draw timepoint, two biological replicates of bulk PBMCs were obtained. PBMCs were isolated from peripheral blood using a standard Ficoll-Paque protocol. RNA was extracted with TriZol from bulk PBMCs, CD4 and CD8 fractions, and dextramer-positive and dextramer-negative fractions. TCR cDNA was synthesized by 5'RACE template switching, which introduced a universal primer site and unique molecular identifiers. Priming for cDNA synthesis came from both the TCR alpha and TCR beta constant segments. Libraries were amplified in two PCR steps, with sample barcodes and sequencing adapters added in the second step. Sequencing of libraries was done on Illumina HiSeq 2500 (2x100 bp) or NovaSeq (2x150 bp). The source study handled its data this way. Reads were demultiplexed and collapsed into UMI consensus sequences with MIGEC, and V(D)J alignment was performed with MiXCR. Using edgeR on replicate PBMC samples, clonotypes were called vaccine-responding if FDR was below 0.01 and the log2 fold change was above 5 up to day 15. Each bulk clonotype received a CD4 or CD8 identity based on whether the sequenced CD4 or CD8 repertoire contained that clonotype at higher abundance. In-frame beta chains were kept once TCRdb had trimmed the public reads at Q25 with fastp and called clones with MiXCR. One record per CDR3 amino acid sequence lists the most common genes and DNA. V and J calls and clone size were set by TCRdb, not the authors. Recorded for this sample are approximately 510,000 distinct CDR3 sequences; 20% to 25% of them occurred a single time. The top ten constitute 16% of the sample.

About this clonotype itself: Its target antigen remains unknown. No per-base quality is available; no much larger clone lies one base away.

CDR1 MNHEY and CDR2 SVGEGT were looked up in the germline V gene. V sheds 6 bases and J sheds 0 bases, leaving 13 bases between their ends. The cysteine opens and the phenylalanine closes a CDR3 of 15 amino acids. Only the CDR3 DNA stays, 45 bases, in frame from base 1. Sample: PBMCs, taken more than 20 days after the first yellow fever vaccination. This receptor was obtained from a man aged 18 to 35 who received the YFV17D yellow fever vaccine. The V and J genes are TRBV6-2 or TRBV6-3 and TRBJ2-3; a tentative D match to TRBD1 spans 6 bases. The nucleotides are TGTGCCAGCAGGCGGACAGCCGCTAGCACAGATACGCAGTATTTT. It translates to CASRRTAASTDTQYF.